This paragraph reports one T cell receptor beta chain. The record originates from a study of blood T cell repertoires in COVID-19. In the study overall: The analysed material was cDNA or gDNA that came from T cells, B-cell-depleted T cells, or PBMCs.

In the authors' methods: By means of reference gene primer amplification, nucleated cell counts were estimated. Only in-frame clones appear in the TCRdb table, and some are missing; sequencing was by immunoSEQ multiplex PCR. V, J and clone size were drawn from that table, and D and trimming were deduced from the DNA. The sample has approximately 83,000 clones, around four fifths seen once; the top ten hold roughly 9.8%. This CDR3 spans 14 amino acids. The V end lost 6 bases, the J end lost 6 bases, and 17 bases lay between the germline ends. CDR1 is MNHEY, CDR2 SVGEGT, per germline. The source of this sequence is an elderly woman with acute or convalescent COVID-19. J is TRBJ1-2 and V is TRBV6-2 or TRBV6-3; unclear D gene. What was sequenced was peripheral blood. The CDR3 loop is CASSPSVGVNGYTF. The CDR3 DNA is TGTGCCAGCAGCCCTTCGGTCGGTGTGAATGGCTACACCTTC.